The 23 T cell receptor beta chains presented below share a single source sample, sequenced in a study of cytomegalovirus exposure and HLA in healthy donors. The PCR was carried out with 60 Vbeta primers and 13 Jbeta primers. Measured with immunoSEQ multiplex PCR; TCRdb has only the in-frame clones, and not every one. The sample lists about 190,000 clones, around 84% occurring once. The sequencing input was PBMCs. Receptors originate from a boy aged 2 to 10 in good health and CMV-seronegative.

The chain is built from TRBV6-1 and TRBJ2-3; 8 positions agree with TRBD2. Losses at the gene ends were 2 bases for V and 1 base for J; bases not matched to a gene: 8. The CDR3 is 17 residues long. Germline assignment: CDR1 MNHNS and CDR2 SASEGT. CDR3 in amino acids: CASSELASGRRTDTQYF. In DNA form, the CDR3 reads TGTGCCAGCAGTGAACTTGCTAGCGGGCGACGCACAGATACGCAGTATTTT.

The chain employs TRBV2 and TRBJ2-7, with 8 positions matching TRBD2. The CDR3 contains 20 residues. V dropped 5 bases and J dropped 0; count of bases not matched to a gene: 21. Germline V lookup: CDR1 SNHLY, CDR2 FYNNEI. CDR3 loop: CASSISRREDTPKLSYEQYF. CDR3 DNA sequence: TGTGCCAGCAGTATATCTCGGCGGGAGGACACGCCAAAACTCTCCTACGAGCAGTACTTC. The full variable domain, its missing parts supplied by reference TRBV2 and TRBJ2-7, is EPEVTQTPSHQVTQMGQEVILRCVPISNHLYFYWYRQILGQKVEFLVSFYNNEISEKSEIFDDQFSVERPDGSNFTLKIRSTKLEDSAMYFCASSISRREDTPKLSYEQYFGPGTRLTVT.

This chain joins TRBV13 and TRBJ1-1; possibly TRBD1 for D (5 bases). CDR3 size: 20 residues. V was clipped by 1 base and J by 0 bases, with 24 bases between them. Germline CDR1 PRHDT, CDR2 FYEKMQ (reference sequence). This CDR3 is CASSLVLPKDTTYMNTEAFF. The CDR3 DNA reads as TGTGCCAGCAGCTTAGTTTTACCCAAGGACACGACCTACATGAACACTGAAGCTTTCTTT.

The V call is TRBV6-5, the J call TRBJ1-1, with D tentatively TRBD1 (6 bases). There are 13 residues in the CDR3. The germline V and J ends were trimmed by 5 bases and 7 bases, with 14 bases remaining between them. Germline loops: CDR1 MNHEY, CDR2 SVGAGI. The CDR3 sequence is CASSTTGVFEAFF. The CDR3 DNA follows: TGTGCCAGCAGTACGACAGGAGTGTTTGAAGCTTTCTTT.

The chain combines TRBV5-1 with TRBJ2-7; 12 bases fit TRBD2. This CDR3 contains 15 residues. The trim removed 4 bases at V and 4 bases at J, leaving 6 bases unmatched. Germline loops: CDR1 SGHRS, CDR2 YFSETQ. CDR3 amino acids: CASSTKTSGSYEQYF. The CDR3 nucleotides are TGCGCCAGCAGCACGAAGACTAGCGGGAGTTACGAGCAGTACTTC.

This clone showed up just a few times. This chain connects TRBV14 to TRBJ2-1; unclear D gene. There are 17 residues in the CDR3. V was trimmed by 1 base and J by 6 bases, leaving 19 bases between them. In germline, CDR1 is SGHDN, CDR2 FVKESK. The chain's CDR3 is CASSQGPISTYGNEQFF. The DNA for the CDR3 is TGTGCCAGCAGCCAAGGCCCTATTTCCACCTATGGCAATGAGCAGTTCTTC.

The DNA of the CDR3 is TGCGCCAGCAGCATCGAAGACAGGGGTAGCGCTAATGAAAAACTGTTTTTT. The encoded protein is CASSIEDRGSANEKLFF. V gene TRBV5-1 combines with J gene TRBJ1-4; 8 nucleotides agree with TRBD1. Germline CDR1 SGHRS, CDR2 YFSETQ. CDR3 length equals 17 residues. The V segment lost 4 bases and the J segment 3 bases; nucleotides outside the gene matches: 11.

The CDR3 loop reads CASSDDRGLSSAFF. Here the CDR3 DNA reads TGTGCCAGCAGTGACGACAGGGGATTGTCCTCCGCTTTCTTT. The rearrangement joins TRBV6-5 to TRBJ1-1, with 8 bases matching TRBD1. The V gene end was trimmed by 5 bases and the J gene end by 11 bases; junction bases not matched to a gene: 13. This CDR3 contains 14 residues. The germline CDR1 and CDR2 sequences are MNHEY and SVGAGI.

This chain links TRBV7-2 with TRBJ1-6; 7 positions agree with TRBD1. Trimming took 4 bases from V and 9 from J; bases not matched to a gene: 9. CDR1 is SGHTA, CDR2 FQGNSA, per germline. The CDR3 consists of 15 residues. The CDR3 here is CASSSHRGISSPLHF. The CDR3 DNA sequence: TGTGCCAGCAGCTCCCACAGGGGAATAAGTTCACCCCTCCACTTT.

The V and J genes are TRBV21-1 and TRBJ2-1; the table assigns TRBD2, which was not confirmed against the DNA. TRBV21-1 is a recognized pseudogene. CDR3 length equals 16 residues. Here the CDR3 reads CASTEISGGAEGEQFF. The CDR3 region has the DNA TGTGCCAGCACCGAGATTAGCGGGGGGGCCGAAGGTGAGCAGTTCTTC.

The gene calls are TRBV5-3 and TRBJ1-5; D is ambiguous. TRBV5-3 counts as an open reading frame of uncertain function. This CDR3 comprises 15 residues. Trimming removed 4 bases at V and 0 bases at J, with 11 bases between. Here the CDR3 reads CARSRTRLSNQPQHF. The CDR3 nucleotides read TGTGCCAGAAGCCGCACCCGACTTAGCAATCAGCCCCAGCATTTT.

This clone was seen a single time. The CDR3 DNA reads TGCGCCAGCCGTCGGACTAGCGGGGGGAGCTCCCAGTACTTC. Its translation is CASRRTSGGSSQYF. The rearrangement joins TRBV5-1 to TRBJ2-5, with 14 bases fitting TRBD2. There are 14 residues in the CDR3. The germline V gene encodes CDR1 SGHRS and CDR2 YFSETQ. The V gene end was trimmed by 7 bases and the J gene end by 9 bases; junction bases not matched to a gene: 8. Full variable domain (rest looked up from reference TRBV5-1 and TRBJ2-5): KAGVTQTPRYLIKTRGQQVTLSCSPISGHRSVSWYQQTPGQGLQFLFEYFSETQRNKGNFPGRFSGRQFSNSRSEMNVSTLELGDSALYLCASRRTSGGSSQYFGPGTRLLVL.

The rearrangement joins TRBV4-1 to TRBJ1-2; D gene ambiguous. Trimming shortened V by 0 bases and J by 1 base, and 9 bases separated the two germline ends. The CDR3 runs 15 residues. Germline V lookup: CDR1 MGHRA, CDR2 YSYEKL. The CDR3 here is CASSQEVGSNYGYTF. CDR3 DNA sequence: TGCGCCAGCAGCCAAGAAGTGGGCAGTAACTATGGCTACACCTTC.

This clone was seen more than once but under ten times. The genes are TRBV27 and TRBJ2-5, with 13 bases aligning to TRBD2. CDR1 is MNHEY, CDR2 SMNVEV, per germline (reference sequence). CDR3 size: 15 residues. Unmatched junction bases numbered 5, after V lost 6 bases and J lost 4 bases. The CDR3 here is CASSGLAGVLETQYF. CDR3 bases: TGTGCCAGCAGCGGACTAGCGGGAGTTTTAGAGACCCAGTACTTC.

In this sample, this clone turned up once. The V and J genes are TRBV20-1 and TRBJ2-5; a possible D gene is TRBD2 (5 bases). The germline V gene has CDR1 DFQATT and CDR2 SNEGSKA (reference sequence). This CDR3 is 10 amino acids long. Trimming cost V 3 bases and J 7 bases, with 6 bases left between them. CDR3 amino acids: CSASEGTQYF. Written as DNA, the CDR3 is TGCAGTGCTAGTGAGGGGACCCAGTACTTC.

The V and J genes are TRBV11-2 and TRBJ2-3, with 7 nucleotides matching TRBD2. J was trimmed by 3 bases and V by 3 bases; bases with no gene match: 12. The CDR3 spans 17 residues. Germline loops: CDR1 SGHAT, CDR2 FQNNGV. The CDR3 nucleotides are TGTGCCAGCAGCTTGAGAATCTTCCGGGAGGAGACAGATACGCAGTATTTT. This codes for CASSLRIFREETDTQYF.

CDR3 nucleotides: TGTGCCAGCAGTGGAGGACAGTACAATGAGCAGTTCTTC. Translated: CASSGGQYNEQFF. The chain links TRBV6-1 to TRBJ2-1, with D perhaps matching TRBD1 (6 bases). V was cut by 4 bases and J by 4 bases, with 8 bases left in between. CDR1 MNHNS and CDR2 SASEGT come from the germline V gene. The CDR3 consists of 13 residues.

The V call is TRBV6-6, the J call TRBJ2-7; 7 bases agree with TRBD2. The CDR3 has 14 amino acids. The germline gives CDR1 MNHNY, CDR2 SVGAGI (reference sequence). V lost 2 bases to trimming and J lost 6 bases; unmatched junction nucleotides: 7. CDR3 protein: CASSYAGVGVEQYF. In nucleotides, the CDR3 is TGTGCCAGCAGTTACGCGGGGGTCGGGGTCGAGCAGTACTTC.

The chain has TRBV6-1 and TRBJ1-1; D possibly corresponds to TRBD1 (6 bases). Trimming cost V 2 bases and J 5 bases, with 12 bases left between them. The germline CDR1 and CDR2 sequences are MNHNS and SASEGT. The CDR3 loop spans 14 amino acids. CDR3 sequence: CASSEMGAYTEAFF. The DNA for the CDR3 is TGTGCCAGCAGTGAAATGGGGGCGTATACTGAAGCTTTCTTT.

The V call is TRBV6-1, the J call TRBJ1-2; 8 bases match TRBD1. With 2 bases clipped from V and 2 bases from J, the junction kept 7 bases outside the gene matches. The germline CDR1 and CDR2 sequences are MNHNS and SASEGT. This CDR3 contains 16 residues. CDR3 sequence (DNA): TGTGCCAGCAGTGAATACCTAGGGACAGGCAACTATGGCTACACCTTC. This sequence encodes CASSEYLGTGNYGYTF.

The rearrangement links TRBV19 to TRBJ2-5; 11 positions match TRBD2. The CDR3 is 15 residues long. V lost 5 bases to trimming and J lost 2 bases; unmatched junction nucleotides: 4. The germline CDR1 and CDR2 sequences are LNHDA and SQIVND (reference sequence). CDR3 sequence (DNA): TGTGCCAGTAGTGGGCTAGCGGGAGGACAAGAGACCCAGTACTTC. It codes for CASSGLAGGQETQYF.

This clone was seen only a few times. V and J are TRBV6-1 and TRBJ1-4, with D possibly TRBD1 on 6 matching bases. This CDR3 comprises 15 residues. V shed 5 bases and J shed 8 bases, with 18 bases lying between them. The germline V gene encodes CDR1 MNHNS and CDR2 SASEGT. This CDR3 is CASSPAGAIGEKLFF. DNA of the CDR3: TGTGCCAGCAGTCCTGCAGGGGCTATCGGGGAAAAACTGTTTTTT.

This chain uses TRBV6-5 with TRBJ2-4; tentatively, D is TRBD2 (5 bases). This CDR3 has 13 amino acids. V was clipped by 5 bases and J by 8 bases, with 13 bases between them. Germline CDR1 reads MNHEY; CDR2 reads SVGAGI. The chain's CDR3 is CASSPPGVDIQYF. The DNA for the CDR3 is TGTGCCAGCAGTCCCCCCGGGGTGGACATTCAGTACTTC.